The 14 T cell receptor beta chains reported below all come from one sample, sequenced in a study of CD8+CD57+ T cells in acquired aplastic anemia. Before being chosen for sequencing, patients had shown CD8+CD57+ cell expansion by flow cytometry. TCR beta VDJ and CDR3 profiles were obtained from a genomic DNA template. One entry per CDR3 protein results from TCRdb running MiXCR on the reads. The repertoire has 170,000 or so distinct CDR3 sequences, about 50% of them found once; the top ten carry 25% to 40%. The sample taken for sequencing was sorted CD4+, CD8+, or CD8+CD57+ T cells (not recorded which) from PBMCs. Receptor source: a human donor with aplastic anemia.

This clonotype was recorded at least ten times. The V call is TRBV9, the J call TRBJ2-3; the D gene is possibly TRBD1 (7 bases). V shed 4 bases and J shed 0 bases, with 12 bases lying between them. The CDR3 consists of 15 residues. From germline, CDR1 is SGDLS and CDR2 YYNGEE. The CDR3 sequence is CASSQEGASTDTQYF. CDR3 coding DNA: TGTGCCAGCAGCCAGGAGGGGGCGAGCACAGATACGCAGTATTTT.

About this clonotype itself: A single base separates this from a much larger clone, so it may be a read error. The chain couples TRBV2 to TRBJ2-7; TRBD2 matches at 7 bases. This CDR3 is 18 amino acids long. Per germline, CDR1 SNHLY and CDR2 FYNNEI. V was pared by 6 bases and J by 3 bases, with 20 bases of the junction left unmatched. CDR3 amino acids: CASRGDGTGGSLNYEQYF. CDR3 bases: TGTGCCAGCAGGGGGGACGGGACTGGCGGGAGTCTGAACTACGAGCAGTACTTC.

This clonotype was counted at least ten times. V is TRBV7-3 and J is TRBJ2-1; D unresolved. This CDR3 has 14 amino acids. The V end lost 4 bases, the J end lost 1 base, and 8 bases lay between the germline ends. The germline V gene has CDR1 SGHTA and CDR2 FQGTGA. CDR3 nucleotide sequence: TGTGCCAGCAGCTCCGTTCATTCCTACAATGAGCAGTTCTTC. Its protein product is CASSSVHSYNEQFF.

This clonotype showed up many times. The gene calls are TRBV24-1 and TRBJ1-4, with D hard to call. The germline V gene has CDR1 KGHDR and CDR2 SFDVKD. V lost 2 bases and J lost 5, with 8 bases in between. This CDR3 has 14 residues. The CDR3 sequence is CATSDSAVNEKLFF. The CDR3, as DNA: TGTGCCACCAGTGATTCGGCAGTAAATGAAAAACTGTTTTTT.

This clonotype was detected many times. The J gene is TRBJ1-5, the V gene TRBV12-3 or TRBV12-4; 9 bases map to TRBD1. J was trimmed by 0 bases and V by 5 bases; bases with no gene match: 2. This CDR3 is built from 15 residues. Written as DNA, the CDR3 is TGTGCCAGCAGTCGGACAGGGGATAGCAATCAGCCCCAGCATTTT. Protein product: CASSRTGDSNQPQHF.

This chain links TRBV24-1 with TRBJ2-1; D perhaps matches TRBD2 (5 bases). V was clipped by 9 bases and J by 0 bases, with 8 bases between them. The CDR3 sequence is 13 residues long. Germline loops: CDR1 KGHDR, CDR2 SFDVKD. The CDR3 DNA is TGTGCCACCGCGGACTTCTCCTACAATGAGCAGTTCTTC. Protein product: CATADFSYNEQFF.

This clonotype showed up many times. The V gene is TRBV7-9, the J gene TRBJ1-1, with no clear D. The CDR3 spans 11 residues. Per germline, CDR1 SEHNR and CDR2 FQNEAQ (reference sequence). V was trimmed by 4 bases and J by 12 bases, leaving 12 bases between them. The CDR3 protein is CASSSGGQPFF. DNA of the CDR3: TGTGCCAGCAGCTCCGGAGGTCAGCCTTTCTTT.

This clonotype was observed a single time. In DNA form, the CDR3 reads TGTGCCAGCAGCGTTAACAGGGGGGGAACTGAAGCTTTCTTT. It is translated as CASSVNRGGTEAFF. The V gene is TRBV9, the J gene TRBJ1-1; 8 bases are shared with TRBD1. CDR3 length: 14 amino acids. Germline V CDR1 and CDR2: SGDLS, YYNGEE. The trim removed 2 bases at V and 5 bases at J, leaving 5 bases unmatched. The full variable domain, completed using reference TRBV9 and TRBJ1-1, is DSGVTQTPKHLITATGQRVTLRCSPRSGDLSVYWYQQSLDQGLQFLIQYYNGEERAKGNILERFSAQQFPDLHSELNLSSLELGDSALYFCASSVNRGGTEAFFGQGTRLTVV.

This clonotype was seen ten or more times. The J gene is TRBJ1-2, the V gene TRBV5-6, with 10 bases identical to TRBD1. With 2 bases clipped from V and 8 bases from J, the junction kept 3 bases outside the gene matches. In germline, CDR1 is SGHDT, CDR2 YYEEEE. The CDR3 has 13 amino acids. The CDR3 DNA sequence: TGTGCCAGCAGCTTCGGGACAGGGGAAGGCTACACCTTC. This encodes CASSFGTGEGYTF.

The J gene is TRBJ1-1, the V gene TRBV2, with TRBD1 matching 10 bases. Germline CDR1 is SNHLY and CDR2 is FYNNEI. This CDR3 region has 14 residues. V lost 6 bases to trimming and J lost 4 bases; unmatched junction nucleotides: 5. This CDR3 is CASSGQGGFTEAFF. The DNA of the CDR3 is TGTGCCAGCAGCGGACAGGGGGGTTTCACTGAAGCTTTCTTT.

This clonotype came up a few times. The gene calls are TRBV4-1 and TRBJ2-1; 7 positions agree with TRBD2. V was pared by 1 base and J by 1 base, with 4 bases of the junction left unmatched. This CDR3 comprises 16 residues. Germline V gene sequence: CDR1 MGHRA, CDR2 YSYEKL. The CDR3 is CASSQVGGGSYNEQFF. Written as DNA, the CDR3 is TGCGCCAGCAGCCAAGTTGGGGGAGGGTCCTACAATGAGCAGTTCTTC.

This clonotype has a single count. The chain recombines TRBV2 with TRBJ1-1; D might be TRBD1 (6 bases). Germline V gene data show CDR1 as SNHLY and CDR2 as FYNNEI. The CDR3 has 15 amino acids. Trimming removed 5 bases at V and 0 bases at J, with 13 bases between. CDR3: CASSRGRGLNTEAFF. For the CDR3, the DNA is TGTGCCAGCAGTAGGGGCAGGGGTTTGAACACTGAAGCTTTCTTT.

DNA for the CDR3: TGTGCCAGCAGCCCGCGTGGAGCGGGCAAAATATGGAATGAGCAGTTCTTC. It translates to CASSPRGAGKIWNEQFF. This sequence joins TRBV11-1 and TRBJ2-1; D might be TRBD2 (6 bases). V lost 5 bases and J 7 bases, leaving 24 bases between the germline ends. The CDR3 totals 17 residues. Germline values: CDR1 SGHAT, CDR2 FQDESV (reference sequence).

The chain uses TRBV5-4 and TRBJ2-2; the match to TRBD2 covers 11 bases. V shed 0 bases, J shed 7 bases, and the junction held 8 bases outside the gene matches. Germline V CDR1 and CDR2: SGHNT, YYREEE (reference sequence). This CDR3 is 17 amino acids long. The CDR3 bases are TGTGCCAGCAGCTTGGATCTAGCGGGAGGATGGATCGGGGAGCTGTTTTTT. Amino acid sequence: CASSLDLAGGWIGELFF.